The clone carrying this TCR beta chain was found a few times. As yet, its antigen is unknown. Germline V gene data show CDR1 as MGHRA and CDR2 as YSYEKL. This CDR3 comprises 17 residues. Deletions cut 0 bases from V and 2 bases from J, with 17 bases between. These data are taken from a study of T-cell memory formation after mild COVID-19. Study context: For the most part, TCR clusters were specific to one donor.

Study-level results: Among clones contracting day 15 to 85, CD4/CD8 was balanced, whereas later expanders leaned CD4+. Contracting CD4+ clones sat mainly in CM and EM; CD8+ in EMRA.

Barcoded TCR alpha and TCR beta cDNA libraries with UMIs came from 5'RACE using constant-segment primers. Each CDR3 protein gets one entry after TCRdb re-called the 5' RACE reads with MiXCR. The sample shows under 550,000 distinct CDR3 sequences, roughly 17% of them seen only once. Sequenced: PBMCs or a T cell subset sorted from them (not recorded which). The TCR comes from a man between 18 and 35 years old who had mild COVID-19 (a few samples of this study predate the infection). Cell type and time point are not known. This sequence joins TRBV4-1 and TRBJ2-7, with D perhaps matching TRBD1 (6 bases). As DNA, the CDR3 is TGCGCCAGCAGCCAAGACCTCGGACAGCCAACCACCTACGAGCAGTACTTC. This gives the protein CASSQDLGQPTTYEQYF.